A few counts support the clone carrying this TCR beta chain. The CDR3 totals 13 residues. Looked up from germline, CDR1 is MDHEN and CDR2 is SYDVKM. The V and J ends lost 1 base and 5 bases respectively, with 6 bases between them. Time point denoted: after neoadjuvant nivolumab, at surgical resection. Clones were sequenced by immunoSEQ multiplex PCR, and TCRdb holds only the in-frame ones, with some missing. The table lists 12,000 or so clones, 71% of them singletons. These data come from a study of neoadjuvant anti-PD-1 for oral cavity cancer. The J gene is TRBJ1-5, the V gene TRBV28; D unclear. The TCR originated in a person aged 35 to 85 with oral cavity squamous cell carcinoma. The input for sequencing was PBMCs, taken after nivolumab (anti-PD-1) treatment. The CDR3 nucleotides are TGTGCCAGCAGTTTATACCCCGATCAGCCCCAGCATTTT. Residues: CASSLYPDQPQHF. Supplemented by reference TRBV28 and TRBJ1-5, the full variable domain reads DVKVTQSSRYLVKRTGEKVFLECVQDMDHENMFWYRQDPGLGLRLIYFSYDVKMKEKGDIPEGYSVSREKKERFSLILESASTNQTSMYLCASSLYPDQPQHFGDGTRLSIL.